Below, one TCR beta chain is given with its context. Antigen unknown. The data derive from a study of OX40 agonist ivuxolimab in advanced cancers. Study background: Under the entry rules, prior anti-PD-1, anti-PD-L1 or anti-CTLA-4 therapy was allowed, and 40% had some. The study reported partial responses in three patients: one hepatocellular carcinoma, two cutaneous melanoma.

The table came from immunoSEQ multiplex PCR; TCRdb's copy has only in-frame clones and leaves some out. The sample has around 77,000 clones, approximately 85% seen once. Study-wide findings and caveats: Among T cells, CD8+ cells averaged more expanded clones than CD4+ cells.

Germline V gene data show CDR1 as SEHNR and CDR2 as FQNEAQ (reference sequence). This CDR3 contains 19 residues. Trimming removed 5 bases from V and 4 bases from J; junction bases left unmatched: 19. The input for sequencing was CD4+ or CD8+ T cells sorted from blood, taken in a trial of the OX40 agonist ivuxolimab. The sequence derives from an adult with an advanced solid tumor such as melanoma, head and neck, liver or kidney cancer. This sequence joins TRBV7-9 and TRBJ2-3; TRBD2 aligns across 9 bases. DNA for the CDR3: TGTGCCAGCAGCCCGGGGGGTAGCGGGGGCCCCCTCGCCCCAGATACGCAGTATTTT. Translated, it gives CASSPGGSGGPLAPDTQYF.